This T cell receptor beta chain was found in a study of monozygotic twins with inflammatory bowel disease. The germline gives CDR1 DFQATT, CDR2 SNEGSKA (reference sequence). This CDR3 spans 11 amino acids. TCRdb processed the 5' RACE reads again and assigns one entry to each CDR3 protein, with no DNA. This sample's table reports 350,000 to 500,000 distinct CDR3 sequences. Blood samples of approximately 2.7 ml were drawn from every donor. The sequence came from a human donor with ulcerative colitis or Crohn's disease, or a healthy co-twin of an affected twin (not recorded which). The chain employs TRBV20-1 and TRBJ1-2. The source material was blood. CDR3: CSAGEDGGYTF.